This is a list of T cell receptor beta chains from one sample in a study of multiple sclerosis patients with progressive multifocal leukoencephalopathy. This table comes from immunoSEQ multiplex PCR, and its TCRdb copy is limited to in-frame clones, with some not included. The table shows more than 30,000 clones, with 80% to 95% occurring only once. The sequencing sample was made of PBMCs. The receptors were gathered from a man between 25 and 39 years old with multiple sclerosis. CDR3s include the opening cysteine and the closing phenylalanine or tryptophan. D genes are given only for firm matches. A clone size is listed for some rows: how often the clone was seen (once, few, many), or a class if it is expanded.

j_call v_call d_call clone_size cdr3_nt cdr3_aa
TRBJ2-2 TRBV27 . . TGTGCCAGCAGTGAATTGGGGAGGTTCGGGGAGCTGTTTTTT CASSELGRFGELFF
TRBJ2-1 TRBV18 . . TGTGCCAGCTCACCGAAAGGGGGAGAGAATGAGCAGTTCTTC CASSPKGGENEQFF
TRBJ2-7 TRBV15 TRBD2 . TGTGCCACCAGCAGTAGGACTAGCGGGAGAAGCGAGCAGTACTTC CATSSRTSGRSEQYF
TRBJ2-5 TRBV7-9 TRBD2 . TGTGCCAGCAGCTTATGGTCCCCGGCTAGCGGGAGAGATGCGGAGACCCAGTACTTC CASSLWSPASGRDAETQYF
TRBJ2-7 TRBV4-2 TRBD1 . TGTGCCAGCAGCCAAGAAAGGGGGCGCGTCTACGAGCAGTACTTC CASSQERGRVYEQYF
TRBJ2-5 TRBV5-1 TRBD1 . TGCGCCAGCAGCTTACAGGGGGCGGAAAAGACCCAGTACTTC CASSLQGAEKTQYF
TRBJ2-3 TRBV2 . . TGTGCCAGCAGTGAAGCTTGGGGATCAGATACGCAGTATTTT CASSEAWGSDTQYF
TRBJ2-3 TRBV4-3 . . TGCGCCAGCAGCCAAGTAAAAGGGGGGGCGACAGATACGCAGTATTTT CASSQVKGGATDTQYF
TRBJ2-1 TRBV7-9 TRBD2 . TGTGCCAGCAATGGGTTGACTAGCGGGAGGTGGGGCTACAATGAGCAGTTCTTC CASNGLTSGRWGYNEQFF
TRBJ2-7 TRBV6-1 TRBD2 . TGTGCCAGCAGTGGCTTAGGCGGGGGGCATTACGAGCAGTACTTC CASSGLGGGHYEQYF
TRBJ1-4 TRBV7-3 . . TGTGCCAGCAGCAAAAAACGGGCAGCTAATGAAAAACTGTTTTTT CASSKKRAANEKLFF
TRBJ1-4 TRBV6-5 . . TGTGCCAGCACAGGCGCCCATAATGAAAAACTGTTTTTT CASTGAHNEKLFF
TRBJ2-1 TRBV7-8 . . TGTGCCAGCAGCGGCGGGGGCGATGAGCAGTTCTTC CASSGGGDEQFF
TRBJ2-1 TRBV30 . . TGTGCCTGTAACCCTGGAATCCATGAGCAGTTCTTC CACNPGIHEQFF
TRBJ2-2 TRBV7-3 . . TGTGCCAGCAGCCCCTGGGCGATCGGCACCGGGGAGCTGTTTTTT CASSPWAIGTGELFF
TRBJ1-5 TRBV7-9 . once TGTGCCAGCAGCATCGGAGGGTATCAGCCCCAGCATTTT CASSIGGYQPQHF
TRBJ1-3 TRBV14 . . TGTGCCAGCAGCCCCCTAGGACCGAGCTCTGGAAACACCATATATTTT CASSPLGPSSGNTIYF
TRBJ2-1 TRBV19 . . TGTGCCAGTAGAGGAGGGGTGTCCTACAATGAGCAGTTCTTC CASRGGVSYNEQFF
TRBJ1-5 TRBV30 TRBD1 . TGTGCCTGGAGTCAGGACAGGGGTGACCAGCCCCAGCATTTT CAWSQDRGDQPQHF
TRBJ2-5 TRBV25-1 . . TGTGCCAGCAGTGAGAACAGGGCAGAGACCCAGTACTTC CASSENRAETQYF
TRBJ2-1 TRBV4-3 TRBD2 . TGCGCCAGCAGCCATACGACAGGGGGAGGGACTAGCGGGAGGGGGTCCAATGAGCAGTTCTTC CASSHTTGGGTSGRGSNEQFF
TRBJ2-3 TRBV21-1 . . TGTGCCAGCAGCAAAAGCGGGACTAGCCCCAGGGATACGCAGTATTTT CASSKSGTSPRDTQYF
TRBJ2-7 TRBV5-1 . . TGCGCCAGCAGCTCGACAGCCGCCAACCCTTCCGAGCAGTACTTC CASSSTAANPSEQYF
TRBJ1-1 TRBV27 . . TGTGCCAGCAGCCATACGACGGGGAGGCTCACTGAAGCTTTCTTT CASSHTTGRLTEAFF
TRBJ2-5 TRBV11-3 TRBD2 . TGTGCCAGCAGCTTAGGGACTAGCGGGAGGGGTGGAGAGACCCAGTACTTC CASSLGTSGRGGETQYF
TRBJ1-1 TRBV27 . . TGTGCCAGCAGCCCTGGGGGTGACACTGAAGCTTTCTTT CASSPGGDTEAFF
TRBJ1-1 TRBV6-1 . once TGTGCCAGCAGTGAACAGGGATGGTTCACTGAAGCTTTCTTT CASSEQGWFTEAFF
TRBJ2-7 TRBV18 TRBD1 . TGTGCCAGCTCAGCACAGGGGAGTGAGCAGTACTTC CASSAQGSEQYF
TRBJ1-4 TRBV19 . . TGTGCCAGTAGTGGTTTGCCGTGGGGTGAAAAACTGTTTTTT CASSGLPWGEKLFF
TRBJ1-6 TRBV7-2 TRBD1 . TGTGCCAGCAGCTTAGCGCTTGGGACAGGGGCTTCACCCCTCCACTTT CASSLALGTGASPLHF
TRBJ2-5 TRBV11-2 . . TGTGCCAGCAGCTTAAGTACCAGCTGGAGAGGGGAGACCCAGTACTTC CASSLSTSWRGETQYF
TRBJ2-5 TRBV6-5 . . TGTGCCAGCAGCTATGGGAGCCAAGAGACCCAGTACTTC CASSYGSQETQYF
TRBJ2-7 TRBV27 . . TGTGCCAGCAGGGGGTTAACTAAGCCCTACGAGCAGTACTTC CASRGLTKPYEQYF
TRBJ2-3 TRBV19 TRBD1 . TGTGCCAGTAATAAACAGGGGGTCGGCACAGATACGCAGTATTTT CASNKQGVGTDTQYF
TRBJ1-2 TRBV19 TRBD1 once TGTGCCAGTAGTATAGGACAGGGCCCCTATGGCTACACCTTC CASSIGQGPYGYTF
TRBJ2-2 TRBV4-1 . . TGCGCCAGCAGCAGACTGCCAGCGCCGAACACCGGGGAGCTGTTTTTT CASSRLPAPNTGELFF
TRBJ2-1 TRBV11-3 TRBD2 . TGTGCCAGCAGCTTTCGGCTAGCGGGGGGTAACGGTGAGCAGTTCTTC CASSFRLAGGNGEQFF
TRBJ2-1 TRBV9 . . TGTGCCAGCAGCGTAGACCAAAGGGGGGGTGAGCAGTTCTTC CASSVDQRGGEQFF
TRBJ1-5 TRBV6-6 TRBD1 . TGTGCCAGCAGTTACTCCCCGACAGGGGGCCATCAGCCCCAGCATTTT CASSYSPTGGHQPQHF
TRBJ2-7 TRBV11-2 . once TGTGCCAGCAGCTTAGGATCGCAGGGGTGGGAGCAGTACTTC CASSLGSQGWEQYF
TRBJ2-3 TRBV7-6 TRBD2 . TGTGCCAGCAGCTCGATACTAGCGCGAAGCACAGATACGCAGTATTTT CASSSILARSTDTQYF
TRBJ2-1 TRBV10-1 . . TGCGCCAGCAGTGAACCTTTTAAGGGCCCCAATGAGCAGTTCTTC CASSEPFKGPNEQFF
TRBJ2-5 TRBV4-2 . . TGTGCCAGCAGCCAAGAGGACCTGGGGTTAGGAAAAGAGACCCAGTACTTC CASSQEDLGLGKETQYF
TRBJ2-7 TRBV5-1 TRBD1 few TGCGCCAGCAGCCCTCAGCCGACAGGGAACTCCTACGAGCAGTACTTC CASSPQPTGNSYEQYF
TRBJ2-7 TRBV10-2 TRBD2 . TGCGCCAGCAGTCTTCGACTAGCGGAGGGGTACGAGCAGTACTTC CASSLRLAEGYEQYF
TRBJ2-2 TRBV5-1 . . TGCGCCAGCCATGAGTTCGGTTCAGGCGACACCGGGGAGCTGTTTTTT CASHEFGSGDTGELFF
TRBJ1-6 TRBV6-1 . . TGTGCCAGCAGTGAAAAGGGGCAGGGAGCTTCACCCCTCCACTTT CASSEKGQGASPLHF
TRBJ1-1 TRBV27 . . TGTGCCAGCAAAGCAGACACTGAAGCTTTCTTT CASKADTEAFF
TRBJ2-1 TRBV7-6 TRBD2 . TGTGCCAGCAGCTCAGTCTACCTAGCGGGACCTTCCTACAATGAGCAGTTCTTC CASSSVYLAGPSYNEQFF
TRBJ2-7 TRBV4-1 TRBD1 . TGCGCCAGCAGCCCACGACCCGGACAGGTCTCCTACGAGCAGTACTTC CASSPRPGQVSYEQYF
TRBJ1-4 TRBV19 TRBD1 . TGTGCCAGTAGTGGGGGGACAGGGGGCTTCGAAAAACTGTTTTTT CASSGGTGGFEKLFF
TRBJ2-3 TRBV4-2 . . TGTGCCAGCAGCCGCCTTAGCACAGATACGCAGTATTTT CASSRLSTDTQYF
TRBJ2-2 TRBV30 TRBD2 . TGTGCCTGGAGTGCCCTTAGCGGGAAACTCGGGGAGCTGTTTTTT CAWSALSGKLGELFF